The next 5 T cell receptor beta chains were all read from a single sample in a study of T-cell reconstitution after alpha-beta-depleted transplantation in children. Unique molecular identifiers were built into the TCRbeta library. From the PCR reads, TCRdb called clonotypes with MiXCR, one entry per CDR3 protein. There are some 120,000 distinct CDR3 sequences in the sample; roughly 24% occur only once, and about 11% lies in the top ten. Sequenced material: PBMCs, mostly from graft donor cells, taken 180 days after TCRalphabeta/CD19-depleted stem cell transplant. The receptor set was obtained from a male patient aged 2 to 10 who had a stem cell transplant for chronic granulomatous disease, so the T cells may come from the graft donor.

This clonotype was counted ten times or more. For the CDR3, the DNA is TGCAGCGTTGCTGCTCGAGGGGGTGAGACCCAGTACTTC. Translating gives CSVAARGGETQYF. The chain couples TRBV29-1 to TRBJ2-5; TRBD1 might be the D (6 bases). This CDR3 contains 13 residues. With 4 bases removed from V and 5 bases from J, the gap between germline ends came to 14 bases. CDR1 SQVTM and CDR2 ANQGSEA come from the germline V gene.

This clonotype was detected many times. The chain combines TRBV20-1 with TRBJ2-2, with D tentatively TRBD2 (5 bases). The CDR3 is 13 residues long. Germline CDR1 and CDR2: DFQATT and SNEGSKA (reference sequence). V lost 3 bases to trimming and J lost 7 bases, with 12 bases between them. The CDR3 DNA sequence: TGCAGTGCTAGTTCGGGGAAGGGCGGGGAGCTGTTTTTT. Amino acids: CSASSGKGGELFF.

This clonotype has just a few counts. The V gene is TRBV12-3 or TRBV12-4, the J gene TRBJ2-2; TRBD2 matches at 10 bases. V trimming: 5 bases; J trimming: 3 bases; junction bases outside the gene matches: 9. The CDR3 contains 17 residues. CDR3 nucleotides: TGTGCCAGCAGTATCCCTCGGACTAGCGGTTACACCGGGGAGCTGTTTTTT. This sequence encodes CASSIPRTSGYTGELFF.

This clonotype was counted once. This sequence joins TRBV4-1 and TRBJ2-3; D gene uncertain. V lost 0 bases and J lost 0, with 10 bases in between. There are 16 residues in the CDR3. CDR1 and CDR2 (germline): MGHRA, YSYEKL. The CDR3 sequence is CASSQDFGPSTDTQYF. CDR3 DNA sequence: TGCGCCAGCAGCCAAGATTTTGGGCCTAGCACAGATACGCAGTATTTT.

This clonotype was seen more than once but under ten times. The chain is built from TRBV20-1 and TRBJ2-1, with 9 positions matching TRBD2. J gave up 7 bases and V 2 bases, and 18 bases lay outside the gene matches. The germline CDR1 and CDR2 sequences are DFQATT and SNEGSKA (reference sequence). The CDR3 is 18 amino acids. CDR3 protein: CSARLRTSALQGDNEQFF. In DNA, the CDR3 is TGCAGTGCTAGACTTAGGACTAGCGCTCTTCAAGGGGATAATGAGCAGTTCTTC.